This T cell receptor beta chain was profiled in a study of T cells in tuberculosis. Study-level points and caveats: Active tuberculosis TCR-alpha repertoires lay closer to GMM-specific TCRs than IGRA-negative controls, suggesting clonal expansion.

Time point specified: new active TB diagnosis, blood taken before or within 7 days of starting treatment. Concerning this clone: Its antigen remains unidentified.

Germline V gene lookup returns CDR1 SNHLY and CDR2 FYNNEI. Deletions cut 2 bases from V and 6 bases from J, with 19 bases between. The CDR3 has 16 residues. The data were produced by immunoSEQ multiplex PCR, yet TCRdb's version contains in-frame clones alone and is incomplete. The sample has 47,000 or so clones, 90% to 95% seen once. This receptor was identified in an adult with tuberculosis. Sequenced material: PBMCs, taken at tuberculosis diagnosis. The chain carries TRBV2 and TRBJ2-5; perhaps TRBD2 as D (6 bases). This CDR3 is CASSESRTGEAKTQYF. The CDR3 DNA sequence: TGTGCCAGCAGTGAATCCCGGACGGGAGAAGCGAAGACCCAGTACTTC.